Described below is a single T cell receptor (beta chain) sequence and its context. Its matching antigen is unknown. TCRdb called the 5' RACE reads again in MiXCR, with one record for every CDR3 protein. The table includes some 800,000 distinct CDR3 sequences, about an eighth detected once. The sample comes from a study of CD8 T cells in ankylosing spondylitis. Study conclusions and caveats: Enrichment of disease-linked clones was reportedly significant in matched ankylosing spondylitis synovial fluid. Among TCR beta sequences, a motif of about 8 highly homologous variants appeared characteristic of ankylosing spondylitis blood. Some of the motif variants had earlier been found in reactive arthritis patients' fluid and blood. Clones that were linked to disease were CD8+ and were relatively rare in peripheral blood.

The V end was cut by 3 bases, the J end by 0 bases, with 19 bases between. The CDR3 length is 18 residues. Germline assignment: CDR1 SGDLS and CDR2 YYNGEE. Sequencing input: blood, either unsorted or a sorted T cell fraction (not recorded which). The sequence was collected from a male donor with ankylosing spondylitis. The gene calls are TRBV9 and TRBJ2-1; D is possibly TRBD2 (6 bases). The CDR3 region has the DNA TGTGCCAGCAGCGCCTACCCGTATCGGGGGAGCTCCTACAATGAGCAGTTCTTC. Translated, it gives CASSAYPYRGSSYNEQFF.